A selection of T cell receptor beta chains follows, all from one sample in a study of identical twins. TCRdb fed the 5' RACE reads into MiXCR, producing one record per CDR3 protein. The sample has 520,000 or so distinct CDR3 sequences, roughly a fifth seen once. Separately, the same data were catalogued under a study of T cells expressing NK-cell markers.

Sequencing input: CD4+ T cells sorted from blood. The receptors come from a young woman in good health. Each CDR3 is given with its conserved first and last residue. Each record gives: D gene, V gene, J gene, clone size, CDR3 DNA, CDR3 protein. A D gene is named only where the DNA matches it firmly. Some rows mark clone size as missing; the rest say once, few, many or name a class of expanded clone.

d_call: TRBD2
v_call: TRBV20-1
j_call: TRBJ2-3
clone_size: .
cdr3_nt: TGCAGTGCTAGATCGTCTTCTAGCGGGGGGGCTAAAGATACGCAGTATTTT
cdr3_aa: CSARSSSSGGAKDTQYF

d_call: .
v_call: TRBV21-1
j_call: TRBJ2-7
clone_size: .
cdr3_nt: TGTGCCAGCAGCAAGGGGTATGCGTCCTACGAGCAGTACTTC
cdr3_aa: CASSKGYASYEQYF

d_call: .
v_call: TRBV6-5
j_call: TRBJ1-1
clone_size: many
cdr3_nt: TGTGCCAGCAGTTACAGTGGCGGCGACACTGAAGCTTTCTTT
cdr3_aa: CASSYSGGDTEAFF

d_call: .
v_call: TRBV12-3/TRBV12-4
j_call: TRBJ2-1
clone_size: .
cdr3_nt: TGTGCCATAAAGTCAGGGGGGGATGAGCAGTTCTTC
cdr3_aa: CAIKSGGDEQFF

d_call: .
v_call: TRBV6-1
j_call: TRBJ1-6
clone_size: few
cdr3_nt: TGTGCCAGCAGTGTCGGGACCATGGGCAATTCACCCCTCCACTTT
cdr3_aa: CASSVGTMGNSPLHF

d_call: .
v_call: TRBV12-3/TRBV12-4
j_call: TRBJ1-1
clone_size: few
cdr3_nt: TGTGCCAGCACCCCGACAGGAATGAACACTGAAGCTTTCTTT
cdr3_aa: CASTPTGMNTEAFF

d_call: .
v_call: TRBV24-1
j_call: TRBJ2-7
clone_size: .
cdr3_nt: TGTGCCACCAGTGATACGCCGCCAGGGCCGGGCCATTCCTACGAGCAGTACTTC
cdr3_aa: CATSDTPPGPGHSYEQYF

d_call: .
v_call: TRBV19
j_call: TRBJ2-1
clone_size: .
cdr3_nt: TGTGCCAGTAGTGTAAGTCTCGGGTTTAATAAGTTCTTC
cdr3_aa: CASSVSLGFNKFF

d_call: .
v_call: TRBV4-3
j_call: TRBJ1-1
clone_size: many
cdr3_nt: TGCGCCAGCAGCCACAATCACTTCCTACGGCGAATGAACACTGAAGCTTTCTTT
cdr3_aa: CASSHNHFLRRMNTEAFF

d_call: TRBD1
v_call: TRBV6-2/TRBV6-3
j_call: TRBJ2-3
clone_size: .
cdr3_nt: TGTGCCAGCCGAACTACAGGGGAGGATACGCAGTATTTT
cdr3_aa: CASRTTGEDTQYF

d_call: .
v_call: TRBV12-2
j_call: TRBJ1-1
clone_size: .
cdr3_nt: TGTGCAAGTCGCTCAACCATACACCTGAACACTGAAGCTTTCTTT
cdr3_aa: CASRSTIHLNTEAFF

d_call: TRBD1
v_call: TRBV20-1
j_call: TRBJ2-1
clone_size: .
cdr3_nt: TGCAGTGCTCGCCGACAGGGGGGAAACTCCTACAATGAGCAGTTCTTC
cdr3_aa: CSARRQGGNSYNEQFF

d_call: .
v_call: TRBV6-1
j_call: TRBJ2-2
clone_size: few
cdr3_nt: TGTGCCAGCAGTATCCCAAGGACCGGGGAGCTGTTTTTT
cdr3_aa: CASSIPRTGELFF

d_call: TRBD1
v_call: TRBV5-1
j_call: TRBJ2-7
clone_size: .
cdr3_nt: TGCGCCAGCAGCCTAGGACAGGTTTATGGCGAGCAGTACTTC
cdr3_aa: CASSLGQVYGEQYF

d_call: TRBD2
v_call: TRBV28
j_call: TRBJ2-3
clone_size: .
cdr3_nt: TGTGCCAGCAGTCAGAGACTAGCAATATTTGAAGATACGCAGTATTTT
cdr3_aa: CASSQRLAIFEDTQYF

d_call: TRBD1
v_call: TRBV5-1
j_call: TRBJ2-5
clone_size: .
cdr3_nt: TGCGCCAGCAGCTTTGGAACAGGGGAAGAGACCCAGTACTTC
cdr3_aa: CASSFGTGEETQYF

d_call: .
v_call: TRBV20-1
j_call: TRBJ2-1
clone_size: few
cdr3_nt: TGCAGTGCTTTCGCTAGCGCCTACAATGAGCAGTTCTTC
cdr3_aa: CSAFASAYNEQFF

d_call: .
v_call: TRBV4-2
j_call: TRBJ2-3
clone_size: few
cdr3_nt: TGTGCCAGCAGCCAAGATCGGGGGACAGATACGCAGTATTTT
cdr3_aa: CASSQDRGTDTQYF

d_call: TRBD2
v_call: TRBV7-8
j_call: TRBJ2-5
clone_size: few
cdr3_nt: TGTGCCAGCACCCGAAGCGCCCCTAGCGGGAGTCTAGAGACCCAGTACTTC
cdr3_aa: CASTRSAPSGSLETQYF

d_call: TRBD1
v_call: TRBV12-3/TRBV12-4
j_call: TRBJ1-4
clone_size: few
cdr3_nt: TGTGCCAGCAGTCCGCCGAACAGGGGGTCTAATGAAAAACTGTTTTTT
cdr3_aa: CASSPPNRGSNEKLFF

d_call: .
v_call: TRBV7-9
j_call: TRBJ2-5
clone_size: .
cdr3_nt: TGTGCCAGCAGCTTTAGGGTCCAAGAGACCCAGTACTTC
cdr3_aa: CASSFRVQETQYF

d_call: .
v_call: TRBV20-1
j_call: TRBJ2-1
clone_size: .
cdr3_nt: TGCAGTGCTGAGGATTGGAAAGCGGGTGAGCAGTTCTTC
cdr3_aa: CSAEDWKAGEQFF

d_call: .
v_call: TRBV13
j_call: TRBJ2-7
clone_size: .
cdr3_nt: TGTGCCAGCAGCTTAGGGGCAGAGCCCGAGCAGTACTTC
cdr3_aa: CASSLGAEPEQYF

d_call: TRBD2
v_call: TRBV5-1
j_call: TRBJ2-7
clone_size: few
cdr3_nt: TGCGCCAGCAGCTTGGGGCGGGCTAGCGGGAAATGGGAACACTACGAGCAGTACTTC
cdr3_aa: CASSLGRASGKWEHYEQYF

d_call: .
v_call: TRBV7-9
j_call: TRBJ2-1
clone_size: many
cdr3_nt: TGTGCCAGCAGCTTAACTAGAAGCTCCTACAATGAGCAGTTCTTC
cdr3_aa: CASSLTRSSYNEQFF

d_call: .
v_call: TRBV6-2/TRBV6-3
j_call: TRBJ2-7
clone_size: .
cdr3_nt: TGTGCCAGCAGGTTAGGTGGCGGGGCCTCCTACGAGCAGTACTTC
cdr3_aa: CASRLGGGASYEQYF

d_call: TRBD1
v_call: TRBV29-1
j_call: TRBJ2-3
clone_size: few
cdr3_nt: TGCAGCGCACTCCGGGACAGGGGGCCACATACGCAGTATTTT
cdr3_aa: CSALRDRGPHTQYF

d_call: .
v_call: TRBV5-1
j_call: TRBJ1-1
clone_size: .
cdr3_nt: TGCGCCAGCAGCGATCAAGCCAAGGGAGGGACTGAAGCTTTCTTT
cdr3_aa: CASSDQAKGGTEAFF

d_call: .
v_call: TRBV12-3/TRBV12-4
j_call: TRBJ2-1
clone_size: few
cdr3_nt: TGTGCCAGCAGTTTAGGGGGGTATTCCTACAATGAGCAGTTCTTC
cdr3_aa: CASSLGGYSYNEQFF

d_call: TRBD2
v_call: TRBV20-1
j_call: TRBJ2-1
clone_size: few
cdr3_nt: TGCAGTGCTCTTTTAACTAGCGGAGGAGGAGGATCCTACAATGAGCAGTTCTTC
cdr3_aa: CSALLTSGGGGSYNEQFF

d_call: TRBD2
v_call: TRBV3-1
j_call: TRBJ2-5
clone_size: .
cdr3_nt: TGTGCCAGCAGCCCGAGGACTAGCGGGGGGGCCCTCCAAGAGACCCAGTACTTC
cdr3_aa: CASSPRTSGGALQETQYF

d_call: .
v_call: TRBV5-1
j_call: TRBJ2-3
clone_size: .
cdr3_nt: TGCGCCAGCAGTCCGAGAAGCGGTAGCACAGATACGCAGTATTTT
cdr3_aa: CASSPRSGSTDTQYF

d_call: TRBD2
v_call: TRBV24-1
j_call: TRBJ2-5
clone_size: .
cdr3_nt: TGTGCCACCAGTGCGGGAAGCGGGAGTCGGGGAGAGACCCAGTACTTC
cdr3_aa: CATSAGSGSRGETQYF

d_call: .
v_call: TRBV29-1
j_call: TRBJ1-2
clone_size: many
cdr3_nt: TGCAGCGTTGGTCCAGCGGGCTACACCTTC
cdr3_aa: CSVGPAGYTF